This entry concerns a single T cell receptor (beta chain). Its antigen is currently unknown. V was clipped by 4 bases and J by 6 bases, with 15 bases between them. The CDR3 spans 14 residues. Germline lookup yields CDR1 MNHEY and CDR2 SVGAGI. Antigen-specific CD4+ T cells were expanded with viral peptide pools in the ViraFEST assay before sequencing. When more than 9 days of culture had elapsed, CD4+ T cells were isolated. BNT162b2 vaccine or mRNA-1273 vaccine was given to participants in two doses. Half-medium replacement with IL-2 medium occurred on days 3 and 7. This entry comes from a study of vaccination effects on CD4 cells after COVID-19. General study results and limits: Convalescent patients were scarce, and early post-infection timepoints were absent. In vaccinees who were healthy, merely 1 out of 255 vaccine-induced clones cross-reacted with common cold coronaviruses.

Sequencing used immunoSEQ multiplex PCR; TCRdb keeps in-frame clones, though not all of them. The table records tens of thousands of clones, around four fifths of them present only once. This chain joins TRBV6-5 and TRBJ1-1, with D unresolved. Sequenced here: CD4+ T cells from PBMCs cultured with HCoV-NL63 spike peptides, sampled after COVID-19 vaccination. The receptor was derived from a human donor who received a COVID-19 vaccine. Some clones in this sample may be carry-over from other donors' samples. CDR3 residues: CASSWQPSVPEAFF. The CDR3 nucleotides read TGTGCCAGCAGTTGGCAGCCCTCCGTCCCTGAAGCTTTCTTT.